This T cell receptor (beta chain) came from a study of radiation and T cells in renal cell carcinoma. The CDR3 length is 15 residues. In germline, CDR1 is SGHTA, CDR2 FQGNSA. Trimming left V 1 base short and J 3 bases short, with 13 bases between. A remark on this clone: The antigen remains undetermined.

The study, taken as a whole, reports: Top tumor clonotypes rose in blood 2 weeks post-radiation, then contracted.

Stated time point: blood 2 weeks post-SBRT. Treatment denoted: 15 Gy SBRT to primary tumor, nephrectomy 4 weeks later. This renal cell carcinoma was of the clear cell type. Data came from immunoSEQ multiplex PCR; TCRdb stores just in-frame clones and leaves some out. This sample has 70,000 or so clones, with roughly 82% found just once. The sequence came from a man in his sixties with renal cell carcinoma. The rearrangement links TRBV7-2 to TRBJ2-7; D gene unclear. Sequenced here: blood, sampled from a patient whose treatment included radiotherapy and nephrectomy. CDR3 bases: TGTGCCAGCAGCTTAGACGGGTGGGCCAACTACGAGCAGTACTTC. Translating it yields CASSLDGWANYEQYF.